This T cell receptor (beta chain) was documented in a study of T cell responses to AZD1222 COVID-19 vaccine. About the research overall: Researchers grouped second doses given at about 4 or about 12 weeks into one pool.

Trimming at V came to 7 bases and at J to 6 bases, leaving 9 bases not matched to a gene. The CDR3 spans 15 residues. Germline values: CDR1 SNHLY, CDR2 FYNNEI. Notes on this clone: The antigen is unknown.

Produced via immunoSEQ multiplex PCR; TCRdb's table is partial and in-frame only. Altogether around 62,000 clones are present, around 90% being singletons, with the ten largest covering just under 5%. Study-level results: Per reports, nearly half of all spike-specific TCRs target regions that are unmutated in variants. Only 5 or 6 individuals given AZD1222 were seropositive at baseline. Regions 160-218 and 743-854 held dominance among vaccine-associated CD4 TCRs, which spanned spike.

The source of this sequence is an adult in good health. Material: peripheral blood, obtained on day 0 of AZD1222 vaccination. This chain links TRBV2 with TRBJ2-2, with 9 positions matching TRBD1. DNA of the CDR3: TGTGCCAGCACCCGACAGGGGGGAACGGCCGGGGAGCTGTTTTTT. Amino acid sequence: CASTRQGGTAGELFF. Together with reference TRBV2 and TRBJ2-2, the CDR3 gives the full variable domain: EPEVTQTPSHQVTQMGQEVILRCVPISNHLYFYWYRQILGQKVEFLVSFYNNEISEKSEIFDDQFSVERPDGSNFTLKIRSTKLEDSAMYFCASTRQGGTAGELFFGEGSRLTVL.